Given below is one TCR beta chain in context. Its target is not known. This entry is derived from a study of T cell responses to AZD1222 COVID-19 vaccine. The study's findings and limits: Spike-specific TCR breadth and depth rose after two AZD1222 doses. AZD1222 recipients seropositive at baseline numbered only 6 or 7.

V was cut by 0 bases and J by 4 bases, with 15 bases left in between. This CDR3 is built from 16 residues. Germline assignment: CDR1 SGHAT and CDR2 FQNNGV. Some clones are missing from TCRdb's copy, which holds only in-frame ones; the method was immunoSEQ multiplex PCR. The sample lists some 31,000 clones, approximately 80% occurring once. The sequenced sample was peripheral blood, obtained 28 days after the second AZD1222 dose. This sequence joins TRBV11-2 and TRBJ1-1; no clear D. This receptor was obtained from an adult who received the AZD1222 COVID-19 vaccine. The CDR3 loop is CASSLDSGGHGTEAFF. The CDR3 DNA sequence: TGTGCCAGCAGCTTAGACTCCGGAGGGCATGGCACTGAAGCTTTCTTT.